The rows below give T cell receptor beta chains drawn from one sample of a study of T cells in Graves' hyperthyroidism and ophthalmopathy. TCRdb recomputed calls from the multiplex PCR reads with MiXCR, one row per CDR3 protein. The data contain some 490,000 distinct CDR3 sequences, about 16% of them seen just once; the ten biggest clones take up about 29%. Specimen: blood. The receptors shown here come from a woman between 25 and 40 years old with Graves' ophthalmopathy. Both conserved end residues are part of each CDR3. D genes are given only for firm matches. A clone size is listed for some rows: how often the clone was seen (once, few, many), or a class if it is expanded.

abundance	v_gene	j_gene	d_gene	CDR3nt	CDR3aa
few	TRBV30	TRBJ2-7	TRBD1	TGTGCCTGGAGTATTGGGACAGAGTACGAGCAGTACTTC	CAWSIGTEYEQYF
many	TRBV30	TRBJ2-3	TRBD2	TGTGCCTGGGATAGCGGGAGAGGGGATACGCAGTATTTT	CAWDSGRGDTQYF
many	TRBV12-3/TRBV12-4	TRBJ1-4	-	TGTGCCAGCAAAACAGGGACAACTAATGAAAAACTGTTTTTT	CASKTGTTNEKLFF
many	TRBV4-3	TRBJ2-5	-	TGCGCCAGCAGCCAAAGTGAGCATTCGAGGGAGACCCAGTACTTC	CASSQSEHSRETQYF
-	TRBV19	TRBJ2-7	-	TGTGCCAGTAGCCCTTCGTGGCGCAGCTCCTACGAGCAGTACTTC	CASSPSWRSSYEQYF
many	TRBV20-1	TRBJ1-1	-	TGCAGTGCTAGGCTCAGGGAAACTAACACTGAAGCTTTCTTT	CSARLRETNTEAFF
many	TRBV11-2	TRBJ2-1	TRBD2	TGTGCCAGCACGGGACTAGCGGGAGACAATGAGCAGTTCTTC	CASTGLAGDNEQFF
many	TRBV5-6	TRBJ2-1	TRBD2	TGTGCCAGCACCTACTGGGTCGGGCGGGAGTCCTACAATGAGCAGTTCTTC	CASTYWVGRESYNEQFF
many	TRBV28	TRBJ2-1	TRBD2	TGTGCCAGCAATAGCGGGAGCTACAATGAGCAGTTCTTC	CASNSGSYNEQFF
many	TRBV28	TRBJ1-2	-	TGTGCCAGCATGACTTTGGGGGGCTACACCTTC	CASMTLGGYTF
-	TRBV20-1	TRBJ2-1	TRBD2	TGCAGTGCTAGCGGCGGGAGTGTGTCCTACAATGAGCAGTTCTTC	CSASGGSVSYNEQFF
-	TRBV6-1	TRBJ2-3	-	TGTGCCACCCGTGCGCCGGGTCTTAGCACAGATACGCAGTATTTT	CATRAPGLSTDTQYF
few	TRBV12-5	TRBJ2-2	-	TGTGCTAGTGGTCCTCCAAGGCCCACCGGGGAGCTGTTTTTT	CASGPPRPTGELFF
many	TRBV18	TRBJ2-7	TRBD1	TGTGCCAGCTCAGAACAGGGGGGCACCCTCTACGAGCAGTACTTC	CASSEQGGTLYEQYF
few	TRBV14	TRBJ2-1	TRBD2	TGTGCCAGCAGCCAGGCCGGGACTAGCAATGAGCAGTTCTTC	CASSQAGTSNEQFF
many	TRBV7-9	TRBJ1-1	-	TGTGCCAGCAGCAACACGGGGGGTAGCACTGAAGCTTTCTTT	CASSNTGGSTEAFF
few	TRBV25-1	TRBJ2-7	-	TGTGCCAGCAGTCCCAGGGGCCAGTCCTACGAGCAGTACTTC	CASSPRGQSYEQYF
many	TRBV20-1	TRBJ2-3	TRBD2	TGCAGTGCTAAGGCCGCGGGCGGGAGTTCAACAGATACGCAGTATTTT	CSAKAAGGSSTDTQYF
-	TRBV5-8	TRBJ2-7	TRBD2	TGTGCCAGCAGCTTGGCAGGACTAGCGGGAGGGAACGAGCAGTACTTC	CASSLAGLAGGNEQYF
-	TRBV28	TRBJ2-3	-	TGTGCCAGCAGTGGACTCCTCACAGATACGCAGTATTTT	CASSGLLTDTQYF
many	TRBV7-9	TRBJ2-3	-	TGTGCCAGCAGCTTCCCCGGTCGTACCGTTAATATAGATACGCAGTATTTT	CASSFPGRTVNIDTQYF
many	TRBV3-1	TRBJ1-2	-	TGTGCCAGCAGCCAGGGGGCCTATGGCTACACCTTC	CASSQGAYGYTF
-	TRBV4-1	TRBJ2-3	-	TGCGCCAGCAGCCAAGCGGTGGGGCCTAGCACAGATACGCAGTATTTT	CASSQAVGPSTDTQYF
many	TRBV13	TRBJ1-2	TRBD1	TGTGCCAGCAGCCCAGGGACAGGGGGTAACTATGGCTACACCTTC	CASSPGTGGNYGYTF
many	TRBV20-1	TRBJ1-2	TRBD1	TGCAGTGCTAGTAGGGGGCCCTATGGCTACACCTTC	CSASRGPYGYTF
many	TRBV2	TRBJ1-2	-	TGTGCCAGAAGAGAGGAGACAGGTTTCTATGGCTACACCTTC	CARREETGFYGYTF
many	TRBV12-3/TRBV12-4	TRBJ2-2	TRBD2	TGTGCCAGCAGTTTATTAGGGACTAGCGGAGGGGAGCTGTTTTTT	CASSLLGTSGGELFF
many	TRBV29-1	TRBJ2-3	TRBD2	TGCAGCGTTGAAACTAGCGGGAGCCGCCGCACAGATACGCAGTATTTT	CSVETSGSRRTDTQYF
few	TRBV6-5	TRBJ2-7	-	TGTGCCAGCAGTTACTCCGATGGGGTCTCCTACGAGCAGTACTTC	CASSYSDGVSYEQYF
few	TRBV30	TRBJ2-7	TRBD1	TGTGCCTGGAGTGTAGGACAGGGCTCCTACGAGCAGTACTTC	CAWSVGQGSYEQYF
many	TRBV5-1	TRBJ2-7	-	TGCGCCAGCAGGGAAGCCCAAGCTCTCTACTACGAGCAGTACTTC	CASREAQALYYEQYF
few	TRBV7-9	TRBJ2-1	-	TGTGCCAGCAGCTTACTTGGCGGGAATTGGAATGAGCAGTTCTTC	CASSLLGGNWNEQFF
few	TRBV7-8	TRBJ2-7	TRBD2	TGTGCCAGCATGGGAGGGAACGAGCAGTACTTC	CASMGGNEQYF
many	TRBV28	TRBJ2-1	-	TGTGCCAGCAGTTTATGGGCCACGTCGAAGCAGTTCTTC	CASSLWATSKQFF
-	TRBV10-3	TRBJ2-3	TRBD1	TGTGCCATCAGTGAAGTGGTACAGGGGGTCACAGATACGCAGTATTTT	CAISEVVQGVTDTQYF
few	TRBV20-1	TRBJ2-5	-	TGCAGTGCAGAACCAACCCTAGAGACCCAGTACTTC	CSAEPTLETQYF
-	TRBV20-1	TRBJ2-2	-	TGCAGTGCTAGAGATAGGGGGGTAACCGGGGAGCTGTTTTTT	CSARDRGVTGELFF
many	TRBV3-1	TRBJ2-5	TRBD2	TGTGCCAGCAGCCAAGACCTAGCGGTCCAAGAGACCCAGTACTTC	CASSQDLAVQETQYF
few	TRBV19	TRBJ1-1	-	TGTGCCAGTAGGAGGAGAGGGCGCATGAACACTGAAGCTTTCTTT	CASRRRGRMNTEAFF
few	TRBV20-1	TRBJ2-7	TRBD1	TGCAGTGCTAGGGGGACAGTTGAACTCCCCGAGCAGTACTTC	CSARGTVELPEQYF
-	TRBV5-1	TRBJ2-5	TRBD2	TGCGCCAGCGGGGCGGGAGAGAGCCAAGAGACCCAGTACTTC	CASGAGESQETQYF